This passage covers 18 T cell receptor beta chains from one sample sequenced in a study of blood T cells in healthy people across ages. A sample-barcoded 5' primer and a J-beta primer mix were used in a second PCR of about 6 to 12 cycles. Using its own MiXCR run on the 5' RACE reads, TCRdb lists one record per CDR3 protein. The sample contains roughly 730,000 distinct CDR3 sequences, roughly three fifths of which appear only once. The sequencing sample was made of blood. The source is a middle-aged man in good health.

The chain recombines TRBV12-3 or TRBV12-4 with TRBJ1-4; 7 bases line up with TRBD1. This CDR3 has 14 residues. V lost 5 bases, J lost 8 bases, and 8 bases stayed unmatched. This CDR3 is CASSVPGGREKLFF. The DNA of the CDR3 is TGTGCCAGCAGTGTCCCAGGGGGTCGAGAAAAACTGTTTTTT.

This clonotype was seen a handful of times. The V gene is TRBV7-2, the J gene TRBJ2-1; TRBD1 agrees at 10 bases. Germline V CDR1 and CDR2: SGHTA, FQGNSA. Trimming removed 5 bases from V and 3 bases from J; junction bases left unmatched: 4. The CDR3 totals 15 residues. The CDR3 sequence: CASSTDRGLYNEQFF. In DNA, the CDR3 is TGTGCCAGCAGCACAGACAGGGGGCTCTACAATGAGCAGTTCTTC. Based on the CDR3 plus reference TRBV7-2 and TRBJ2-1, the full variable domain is GAGVSQSPSNKVTEKGKDVELRCDPISGHTALYWYRQSLGQGLEFLIYFQGNSAPDKSGLPSDRFSAERTGGSVSTLTIQRTQQEDSAVYLCASSTDRGLYNEQFFGPGTRLTVL.

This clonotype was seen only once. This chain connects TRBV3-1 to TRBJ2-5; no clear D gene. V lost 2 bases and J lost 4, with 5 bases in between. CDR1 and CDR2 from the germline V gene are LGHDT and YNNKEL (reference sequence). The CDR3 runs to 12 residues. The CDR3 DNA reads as TGTGCCAGCAGCCAACGGGCAGAGACCCAGTACTTC. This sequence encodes CASSQRAETQYF.

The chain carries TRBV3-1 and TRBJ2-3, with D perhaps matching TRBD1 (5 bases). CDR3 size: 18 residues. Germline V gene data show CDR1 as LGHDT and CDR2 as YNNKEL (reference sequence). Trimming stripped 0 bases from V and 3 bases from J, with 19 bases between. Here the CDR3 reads CASSQDRIRGLSTDTQYF. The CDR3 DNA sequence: TGTGCCAGCAGCCAAGATCGGATAAGGGGCCTAAGTACAGATACGCAGTATTTT.

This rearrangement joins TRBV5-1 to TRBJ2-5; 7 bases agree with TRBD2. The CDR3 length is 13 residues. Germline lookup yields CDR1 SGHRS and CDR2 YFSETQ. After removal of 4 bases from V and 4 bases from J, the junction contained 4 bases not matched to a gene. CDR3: CASSRRLAETQYF. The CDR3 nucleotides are TGCGCCAGCAGCCGAAGACTAGCAGAGACCCAGTACTTC.

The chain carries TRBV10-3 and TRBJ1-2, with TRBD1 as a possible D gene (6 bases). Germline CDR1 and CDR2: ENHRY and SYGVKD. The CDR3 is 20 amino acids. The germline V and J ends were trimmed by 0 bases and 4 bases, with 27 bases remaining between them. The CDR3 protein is CAISESTLLPRRLGGYGYTF. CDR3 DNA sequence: TGTGCCATCAGTGAGTCGACCTTGCTCCCCAGGAGACTAGGGGGCTATGGCTACACCTTC.

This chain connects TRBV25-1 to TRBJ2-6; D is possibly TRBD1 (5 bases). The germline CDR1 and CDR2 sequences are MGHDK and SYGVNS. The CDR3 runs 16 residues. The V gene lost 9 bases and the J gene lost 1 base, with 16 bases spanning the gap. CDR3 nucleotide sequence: TGTGCCAGTTGGGGCAGTCTAAAATCTGGGGCCAACGTCCTGACTTTC. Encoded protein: CASWGSLKSGANVLTF.

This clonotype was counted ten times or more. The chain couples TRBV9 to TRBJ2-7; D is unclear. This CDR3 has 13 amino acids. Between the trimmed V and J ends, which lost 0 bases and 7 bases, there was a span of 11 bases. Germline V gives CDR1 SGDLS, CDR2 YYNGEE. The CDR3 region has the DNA TGTGCCAGCAGCGTAGCGACCTCCTCTGAGCAGTACTTC. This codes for CASSVATSSEQYF.

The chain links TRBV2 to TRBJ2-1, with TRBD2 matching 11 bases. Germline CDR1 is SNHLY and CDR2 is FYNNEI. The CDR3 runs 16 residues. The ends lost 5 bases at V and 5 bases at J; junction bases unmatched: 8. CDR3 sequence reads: CASSRMGLADNNEQFF. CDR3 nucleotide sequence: TGTGCCAGCAGTAGAATGGGACTAGCGGATAACAATGAGCAGTTCTTC.

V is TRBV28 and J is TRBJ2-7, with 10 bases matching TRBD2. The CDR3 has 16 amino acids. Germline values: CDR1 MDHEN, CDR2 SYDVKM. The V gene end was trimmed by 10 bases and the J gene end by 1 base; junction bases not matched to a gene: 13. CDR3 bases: TGTGCCACCAAGGAGGGAGGACTAGCGGCTTCCTACGAGCAGTACTTC. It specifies CATKEGGLAASYEQYF.

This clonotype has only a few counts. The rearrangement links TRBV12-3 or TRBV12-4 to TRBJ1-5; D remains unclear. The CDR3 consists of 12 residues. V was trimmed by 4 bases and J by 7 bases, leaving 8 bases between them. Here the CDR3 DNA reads TGTGCCAGCAGTTCCCCCCTGCAGCCCCAGCATTTT. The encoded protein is CASSSPLQPQHF.

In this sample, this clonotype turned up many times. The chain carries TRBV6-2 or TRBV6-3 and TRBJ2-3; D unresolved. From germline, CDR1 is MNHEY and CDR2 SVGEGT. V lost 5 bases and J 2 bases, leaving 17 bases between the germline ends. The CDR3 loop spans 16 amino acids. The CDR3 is CASSSRELGYTDTQYF. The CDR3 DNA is TGTGCCAGCAGTAGCCGCGAACTGGGTTACACAGATACGCAGTATTTT.

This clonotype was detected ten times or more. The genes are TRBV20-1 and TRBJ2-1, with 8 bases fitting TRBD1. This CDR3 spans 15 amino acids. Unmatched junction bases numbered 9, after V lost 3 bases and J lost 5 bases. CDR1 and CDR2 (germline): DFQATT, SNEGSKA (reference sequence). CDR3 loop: CSASLFGQGDNEQFF. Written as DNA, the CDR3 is TGCAGTGCTAGCCTTTTCGGACAGGGAGACAATGAGCAGTTCTTC.

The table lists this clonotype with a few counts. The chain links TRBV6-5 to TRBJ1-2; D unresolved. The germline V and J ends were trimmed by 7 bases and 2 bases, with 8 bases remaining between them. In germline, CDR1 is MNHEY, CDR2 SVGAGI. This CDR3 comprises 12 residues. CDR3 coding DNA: TGTGCCAGCAAGCGGACCAACTATGGCTACACCTTC. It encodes CASKRTNYGYTF.

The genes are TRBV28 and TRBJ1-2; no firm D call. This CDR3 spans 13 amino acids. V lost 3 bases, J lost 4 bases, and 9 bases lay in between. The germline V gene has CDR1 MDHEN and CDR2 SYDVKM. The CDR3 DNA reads TGTGCCAGCAGTTTTGGGAACCTCTATGGCTACACCTTC. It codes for CASSFGNLYGYTF.

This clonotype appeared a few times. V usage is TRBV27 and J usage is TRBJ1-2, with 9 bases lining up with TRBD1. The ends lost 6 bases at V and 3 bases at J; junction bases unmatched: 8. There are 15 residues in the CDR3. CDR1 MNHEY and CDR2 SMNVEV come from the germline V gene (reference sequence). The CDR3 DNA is TGTGCCAGCAGACCACAGGGGGCTTTGGACTATGGCTACACCTTC. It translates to CASRPQGALDYGYTF.

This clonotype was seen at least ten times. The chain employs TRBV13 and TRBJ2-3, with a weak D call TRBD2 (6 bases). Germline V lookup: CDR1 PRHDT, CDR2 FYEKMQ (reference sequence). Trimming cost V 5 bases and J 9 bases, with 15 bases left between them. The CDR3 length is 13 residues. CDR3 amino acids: CASSPIRTTTQYF. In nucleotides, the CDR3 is TGTGCCAGCAGCCCGATTAGGACTACCACGCAGTATTTT.

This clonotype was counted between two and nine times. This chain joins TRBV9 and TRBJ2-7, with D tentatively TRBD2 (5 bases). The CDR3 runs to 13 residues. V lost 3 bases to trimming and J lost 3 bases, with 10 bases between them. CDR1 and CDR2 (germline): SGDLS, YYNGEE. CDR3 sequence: CASSGAEYYEQYF. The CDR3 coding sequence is TGTGCCAGCAGCGGAGCGGAATACTACGAGCAGTACTTC.